Described below is a single T cell receptor beta chain sequence and its context. The sample belongs to a study of blood T cell repertoires in COVID-19. Study-level background: Samples came from the United States, Italy and Spain, spanning acute and convalescent COVID-19. Nucleic acid was either cDNA or gDNA, and it came from T cells, B-cell-depleted T cells, or PBMCs.

Trimming left V 6 bases short and J 0 bases short, with 11 bases between. This CDR3 comprises 15 residues. The V gene's germline CDR1 is ENHRY and CDR2 SYGVKD. As handled by the study authors: For nucleated cells, counts were estimated from reference gene primer amplification. TCRdb's table, derived via immunoSEQ multiplex PCR, lists solely in-frame clones and lacks some. V and J calls and clone size come straight from that table; D and trimming were deduced from the DNA. The sample yields 290,000 or so clones, approximately 86% seen once. J is TRBJ2-2 and V is TRBV10-3; tentatively, D is TRBD1 (6 bases). Material for sequencing was peripheral blood. This receptor was identified in a man aged 18 to 35 with active or convalescent COVID-19. The CDR3 loop reads CAISRRTANTGELFF. DNA of the CDR3: TGTGCCATCAGCAGACGGACAGCGAACACCGGGGAGCTGTTTTTT.